Following are 7 T cell receptor beta chains from one sample sequenced in a study of human T cells and chemical hapten exposure. Documented time point: pre-sensitization, week 0. Treatment denoted: therapeutic diphenylcyclopropenone sensitization with weekly scalp DPC. TCRdb re-called the RACE reads through MiXCR, storing one row per CDR3 protein. The table shows 62,000 or so distinct CDR3 sequences, with approximately 9.9% occurring only once. Sequenced here: whole blood, sampled in connection with sensitization to the hapten diphenylcyclopropenone (DPC). These receptors all stem from a woman in her forties or fifties with alopecia areata. Some clones in this sample may be carry-over from other donors' samples.

Ten or more counts support this clonotype. The rearrangement uses TRBV12-3 or TRBV12-4 and TRBJ1-1, with D perhaps TRBD1 (6 bases). CDR3 length: 11 residues. Trimming pared 7 bases from V and 11 bases from J, leaving 14 bases between. Here the CDR3 DNA reads TGTGCCAGCACCCACGGGGGCGCGGCTTTCTTT. This codes for CASTHGGAAFF.

The CDR3 sequence is CASSLSGTDTQYF. CDR3 DNA: TGTGCCAGCAGCTTGTCGGGGACAGATACGCAGTATTTT. V and J are TRBV7-2 and TRBJ2-3; the D gene is possibly TRBD2 (5 bases). Trimming shortened V by 3 bases and J by 3 bases, and 7 bases separated the two germline ends. Germline lookup yields CDR1 SGHTA and CDR2 FQGNSA. The CDR3 runs 13 residues.

The table lists this clonotype with many counts. The chain recombines TRBV4-2 with TRBJ1-2; D remains unclear. V was shortened by 0 bases and J by 4 bases, with 9 bases between the two germline ends. Looked up from germline, CDR1 is LGHNA and CDR2 is YNFKEQ. The CDR3 consists of 14 residues. The CDR3 loop is CASSQEREPYGYTF. CDR3 bases: TGTGCCAGCAGCCAAGAGCGGGAACCCTATGGCTACACCTTC.

This clonotype occurred many times. V gene TRBV6-6 combines with J gene TRBJ1-5, with D possibly matching TRBD1 (5 bases). This CDR3 has 17 amino acids. The V end was cut by 6 bases, the J end by 4 bases, with 22 bases between. CDR1 is MNHNY, CDR2 SVGAGI, per germline (reference sequence). The CDR3 DNA is TGTGCCAGCAGCAATCCAGTCCCGGGGGTATCTAATCAGCCCCAGCATTTT. Protein sequence: CASSNPVPGVSNQPQHF.

V usage is TRBV18 and J usage is TRBJ2-7, with D unresolved. V dropped 3 bases and J dropped 0 bases, with 6 bases sitting between them. The CDR3 loop spans 13 amino acids. Germline V gene data show CDR1 as KGHSH and CDR2 as LQKENI. CDR3 nucleotides: TGTGCCAGCTCACCGTGGTCCTCCTACGAGCAGTACTTC. It translates to CASSPWSSYEQYF.

This clonotype was seen ten or more times. This chain uses TRBV29-1 with TRBJ2-5; 7 positions match TRBD1. The ends lost 6 bases at V and 5 bases at J; junction bases unmatched: 12. The germline gives CDR1 SQVTM, CDR2 ANQGSEA. The CDR3 extends over 14 amino acids. CDR3 protein: CSVRQAGTAETQYF. In nucleotides, the CDR3 is TGCAGCGTCCGCCAAGCCGGGACAGCGGAGACCCAGTACTTC.

This clonotype was seen a handful of times. V and J are TRBV28 and TRBJ2-3; the match to TRBD2 covers 15 bases. CDR3 size: 18 residues. Germline assignment: CDR1 MDHEN and CDR2 SYDVKM. V gave up 3 bases and J gave up 4 bases; unmatched junction bases: 8. The DNA of the CDR3 is TGTGCCAGCAGTTTCCTCGGACTAGCGGGAGGGGGAGCAGATACGCAGTATTTT. Its protein product is CASSFLGLAGGGADTQYF.